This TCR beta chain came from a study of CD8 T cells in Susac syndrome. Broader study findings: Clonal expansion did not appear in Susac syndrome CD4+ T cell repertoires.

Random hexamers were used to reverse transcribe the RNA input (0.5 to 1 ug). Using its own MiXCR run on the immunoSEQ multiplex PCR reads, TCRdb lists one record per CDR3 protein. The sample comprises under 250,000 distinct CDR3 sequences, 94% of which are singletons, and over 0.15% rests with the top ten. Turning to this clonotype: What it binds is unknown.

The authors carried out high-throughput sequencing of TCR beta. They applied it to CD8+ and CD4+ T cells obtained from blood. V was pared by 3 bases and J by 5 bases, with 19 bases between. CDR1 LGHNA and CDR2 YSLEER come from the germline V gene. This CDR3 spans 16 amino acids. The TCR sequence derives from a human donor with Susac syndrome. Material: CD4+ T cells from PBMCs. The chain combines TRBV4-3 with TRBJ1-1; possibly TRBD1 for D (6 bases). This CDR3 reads CASSHLITGRSTEAFF. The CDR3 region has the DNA TGCGCCAGCAGCCACCTGATCACAGGGAGAAGTACTGAAGCTTTCTTT.